This TCR beta chain was retrieved from a study of cytomegalovirus exposure and HLA in healthy donors. Comment on this clone: Its antigen is as yet unknown.

The length of the CDR3 is 16 residues. Trimming stripped 1 base from V and 5 bases from J, with 17 bases between. CDR1 is SGHTA, CDR2 FQGNSA, per germline. Libraries were prepared by immunoSEQ multiplex PCR; TCRdb keeps only in-frame clonotypes and omits some of them. Among 57,000 or so clones listed, just under 95% were seen once. Findings and limits, study-wide: Rarity marked most TCR sequences, yet some public TCRs occurred in many donors.

This clonotype originated in a man aged 18 to 29 in good health and CMV-seronegative. The chain uses TRBV7-2 and TRBJ2-5; possibly TRBD2 for D (6 bases). The source material was PBMCs. The CDR3 bases are TGTGCCAGCAGCTTAGTTCGGGACTCCTGGGGGGAGACCCAGTACTTC. This encodes CASSLVRDSWGETQYF.